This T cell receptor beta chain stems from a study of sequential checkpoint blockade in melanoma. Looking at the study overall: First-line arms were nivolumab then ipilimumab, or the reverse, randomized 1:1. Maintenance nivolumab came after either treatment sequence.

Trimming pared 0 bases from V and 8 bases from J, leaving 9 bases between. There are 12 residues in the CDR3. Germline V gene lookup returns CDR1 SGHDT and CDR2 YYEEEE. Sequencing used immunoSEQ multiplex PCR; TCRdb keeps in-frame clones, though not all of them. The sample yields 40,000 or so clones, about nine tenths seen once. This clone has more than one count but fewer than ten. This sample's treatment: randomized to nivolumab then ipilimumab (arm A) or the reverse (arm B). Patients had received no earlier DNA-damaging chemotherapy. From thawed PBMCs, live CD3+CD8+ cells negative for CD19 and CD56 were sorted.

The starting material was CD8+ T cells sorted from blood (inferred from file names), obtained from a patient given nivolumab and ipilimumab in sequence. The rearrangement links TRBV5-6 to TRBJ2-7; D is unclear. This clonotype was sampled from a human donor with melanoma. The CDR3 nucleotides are TGTGCCAGCAGCTTGGCCGAGTCGCAGCAGTACTTC. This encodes CASSLAESQQYF.